This T cell receptor beta chain derives from a study of cytomegalovirus exposure and HLA in healthy donors. Study-level information: A subsequent analysis stated that the approximately 110 validation repertoires were run on the same platform as the 650 to 850 first-cohort repertoires.

For this clone: As yet, its antigen is unknown.

Separation from the 666-subject first cohort characterized the roughly 120-subject validation cohort, to which the donors belonged. Study conclusions and caveats: Reports described diagnosis of cytomegalovirus status by the classifier as highly specific and sensitive.

Clones were read by immunoSEQ multiplex PCR, and TCRdb kept only the in-frame ones, dropping some. This table holds 75,000 to 100,000 clones, approximately 96% found once. CDR1 LNHDA and CDR2 SQIVND come from the germline V gene (reference sequence). The V end was cut by 8 bases, the J end by 8 bases, with 9 bases between. The CDR3 spans 10 residues. The chain joins TRBV19 to TRBJ1-1, with D perhaps matching TRBD1 (6 bases). The sequenced material came from PBMCs. This receptor was obtained from a man younger than 35 in good health and CMV-seronegative. DNA for the CDR3: TGTGCCAGTGGACAGCAAGAAGCTTTCTTT. Its translation is CASGQQEAFF.